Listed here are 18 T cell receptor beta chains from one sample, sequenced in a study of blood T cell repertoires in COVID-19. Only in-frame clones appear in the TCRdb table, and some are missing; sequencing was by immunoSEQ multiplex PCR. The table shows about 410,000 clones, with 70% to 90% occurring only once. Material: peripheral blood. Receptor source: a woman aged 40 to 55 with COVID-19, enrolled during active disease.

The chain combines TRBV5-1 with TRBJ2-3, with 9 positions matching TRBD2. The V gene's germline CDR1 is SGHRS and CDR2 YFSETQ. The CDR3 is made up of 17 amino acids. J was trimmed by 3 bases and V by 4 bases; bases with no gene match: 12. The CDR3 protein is CASSARRASGVTDTQYF. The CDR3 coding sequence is TGCGCCAGCAGCGCCCGAAGGGCTAGCGGGGTTACAGATACGCAGTATTTT.

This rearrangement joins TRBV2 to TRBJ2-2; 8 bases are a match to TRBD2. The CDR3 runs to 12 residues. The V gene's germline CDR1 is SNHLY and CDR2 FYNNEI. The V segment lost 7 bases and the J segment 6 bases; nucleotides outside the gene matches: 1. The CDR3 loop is CASNGGAGELFF. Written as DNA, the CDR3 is TGTGCCAGCAACGGGGGGGCCGGGGAGCTGTTTTTT.

CDR3 loop: CASSVGQGASSEQYF. CDR3 sequence (DNA): TGTGCCAGCAGCGTGGGGCAGGGGGCTTCGAGCGAGCAGTACTTC. V and J are TRBV9 and TRBJ2-7; 8 bases match TRBD1. Germline lookup yields CDR1 SGDLS and CDR2 YYNGEE. This CDR3 is built from 15 residues. The J segment lost 6 bases and the V segment lost 2 bases, leaving 10 bases of the junction unmatched.

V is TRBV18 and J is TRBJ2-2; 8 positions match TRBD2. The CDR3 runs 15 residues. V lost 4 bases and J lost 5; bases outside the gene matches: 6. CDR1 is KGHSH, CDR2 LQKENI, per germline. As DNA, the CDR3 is TGTGCCAGCTCACTCCACCGGGGGGGAACCGGGGAGCTGTTTTTT. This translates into CASSLHRGGTGELFF.

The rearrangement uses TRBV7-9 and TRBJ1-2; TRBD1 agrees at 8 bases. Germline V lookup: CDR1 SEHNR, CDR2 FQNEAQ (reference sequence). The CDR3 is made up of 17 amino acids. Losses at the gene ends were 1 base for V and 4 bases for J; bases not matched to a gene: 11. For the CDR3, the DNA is TGTGCCAGCAGCTTAGGGACAGGGAGCTTTTCGGGCTATGGCTACACCTTC. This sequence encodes CASSLGTGSFSGYGYTF.

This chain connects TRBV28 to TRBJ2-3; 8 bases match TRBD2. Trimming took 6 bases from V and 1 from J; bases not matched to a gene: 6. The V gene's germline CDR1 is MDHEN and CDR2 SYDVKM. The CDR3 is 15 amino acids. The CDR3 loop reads CASSRGGRGTDTQYF. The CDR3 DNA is TGTGCCAGCAGCCGGGGGGGACGTGGCACAGATACGCAGTATTTT.

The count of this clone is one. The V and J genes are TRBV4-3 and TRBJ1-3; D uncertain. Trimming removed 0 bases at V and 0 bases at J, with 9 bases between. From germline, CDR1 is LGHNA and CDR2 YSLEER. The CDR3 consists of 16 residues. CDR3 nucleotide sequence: TGCGCCAGCAGCCAAGAGAGGCAGCTCTCTGGAAACACCATATATTTT. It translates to CASSQERQLSGNTIYF.

The CDR3 reads CASSRGATPYNEKLFF. CDR3 DNA: TGTGCCAGCAGCCGGGGGGCCACCCCGTATAATGAAAAACTGTTTTTT. The chain links TRBV11-2 to TRBJ1-4; a possible D gene is TRBD1 (6 bases). The CDR3 runs 16 residues. Germline CDR1 reads SGHAT; CDR2 reads FQNNGV. The ends were cut back, 5 bases at V and 4 bases at J, with 17 bases in the middle.

The CDR3 sequence is CATGRGTEAFF. CDR3 nucleotides: TGTGCCACCGGGAGGGGCACTGAAGCTTTCTTT. The rearrangement links TRBV5-6 to TRBJ1-1, with D maybe TRBD1 (5 bases). In germline, CDR1 is SGHDT, CDR2 YYEEEE. The ends were cut back, 9 bases at V and 4 bases at J, with 10 bases in the middle. The CDR3 extends over 11 amino acids.

The CDR3 protein is CASRDRDRTGELFF. CDR3 DNA: TGTGCCAGCAGAGACAGGGATCGAACCGGGGAGCTGTTTTTT. The rearrangement links TRBV19 to TRBJ2-2, with 7 bases lining up with TRBD1. With 9 bases clipped from V and 5 bases from J, the junction kept 9 bases outside the gene matches. This CDR3 spans 14 amino acids. The V gene's germline CDR1 is LNHDA and CDR2 SQIVND (reference sequence).

CDR3 in amino acids: CASSLAVDTTGELFF. For the CDR3, the DNA is TGTGCCAGCAGCTTAGCAGTAGACACCACCGGGGAGCTGTTTTTT. The genes are TRBV7-2 and TRBJ2-2; D is undetermined. Trimming took 0 bases from V and 4 from J, leaving 9 bases between them. Germline V gene lookup returns CDR1 SGHTA and CDR2 FQGNSA. The CDR3 is 15 amino acids.

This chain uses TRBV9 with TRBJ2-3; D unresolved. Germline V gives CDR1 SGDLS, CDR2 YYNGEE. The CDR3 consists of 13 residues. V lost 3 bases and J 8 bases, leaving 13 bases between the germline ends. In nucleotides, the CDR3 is TGTGCCAGCAGCGCGCTCACTGGCGGTACGCAGTATTTT. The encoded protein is CASSALTGGTQYF.

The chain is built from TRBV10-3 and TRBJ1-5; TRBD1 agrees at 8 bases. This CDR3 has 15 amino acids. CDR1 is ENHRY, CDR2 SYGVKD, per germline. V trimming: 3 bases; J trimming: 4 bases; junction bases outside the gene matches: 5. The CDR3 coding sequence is TGTGCCATCAGTGATGCCCAGGGGGCGAATCAGCCCCAGCATTTT. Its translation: CAISDAQGANQPQHF.

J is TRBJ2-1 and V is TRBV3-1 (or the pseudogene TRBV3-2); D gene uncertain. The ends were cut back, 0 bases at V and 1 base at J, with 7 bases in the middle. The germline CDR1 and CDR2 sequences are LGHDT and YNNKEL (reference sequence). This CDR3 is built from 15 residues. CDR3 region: CASSQEERSYNEQFF. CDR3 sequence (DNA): TGTGCCAGCAGCCAAGAGGAGCGATCCTACAATGAGCAGTTCTTC.

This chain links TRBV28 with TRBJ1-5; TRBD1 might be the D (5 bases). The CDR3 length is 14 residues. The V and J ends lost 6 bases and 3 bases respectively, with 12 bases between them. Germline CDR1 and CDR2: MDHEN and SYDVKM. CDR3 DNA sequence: TGTGCCAGCAGAACCGGGACTTTCAATCAGCCCCAGCATTTT. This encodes CASRTGTFNQPQHF.

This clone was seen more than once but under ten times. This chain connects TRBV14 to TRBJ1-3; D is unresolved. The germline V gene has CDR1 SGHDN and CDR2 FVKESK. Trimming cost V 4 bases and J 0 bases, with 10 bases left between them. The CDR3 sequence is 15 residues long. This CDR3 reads CASSPLSYSGNTIYF. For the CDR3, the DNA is TGTGCCAGCAGCCCCCTGTCGTACTCTGGAAACACCATATATTTT.

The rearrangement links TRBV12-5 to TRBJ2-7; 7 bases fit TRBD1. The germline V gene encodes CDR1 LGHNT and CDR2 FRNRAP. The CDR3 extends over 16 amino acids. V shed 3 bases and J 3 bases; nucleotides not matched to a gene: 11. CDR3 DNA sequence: TGTGCTAGTGGTTTAGTGACCGGGACAGCAATCTACGAGCAGTACTTC. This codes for CASGLVTGTAIYEQYF.

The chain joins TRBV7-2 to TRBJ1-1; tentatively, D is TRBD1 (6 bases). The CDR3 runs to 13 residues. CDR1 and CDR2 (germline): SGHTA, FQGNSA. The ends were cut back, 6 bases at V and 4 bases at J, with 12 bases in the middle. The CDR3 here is CASRYDRTTEAFF. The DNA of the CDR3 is TGTGCCAGCAGATACGACAGGACCACTGAAGCTTTCTTT.